These T cell receptor beta chains were read from a single sample in a study of blood T cell repertoires in COVID-19. Profiled with immunoSEQ multiplex PCR; TCRdb holds only in-frame clones, not every one. There are tens of thousands of clones in the sample; 70% to 85% occur only once, and about 25% lies in the top ten. The material sequenced was peripheral blood. The receptor set was obtained from a man between 60 and 70 years old with active or convalescent COVID-19. CDR3s include the opening cysteine and the closing phenylalanine or tryptophan. The D gene is left open where the match is weak. Clone size, where shown, is once, few, many, or a class for clones that have expanded.

abundance	d_gene	v_gene	j_gene	CDR3aa	CDR3nt
once	TRBD1	TRBV19	TRBJ2-7	CASSIGTGTSYEQYF	TGTGCCAGTAGTATAGGGACAGGGACCTCCTACGAGCAGTACTTC
NA	NA	TRBV6-5	TRBJ1-1	CASSWNPDSYAFF	TGTGCCAGCAGTTGGAACCCGGACAGTTATGCTTTCTTT
NA	TRBD1	TRBV5-8	TRBJ1-1	CASSQDRVGTEAFF	TGTGCCAGCAGCCAGGACAGGGTGGGCACTGAAGCTTTCTTT
NA	NA	TRBV4-1	TRBJ1-1	CASSQEGGLNTEAFF	TGCGCCAGCAGCCAAGAGGGGGGACTGAACACTGAAGCTTTCTTT
NA	NA	TRBV5-1	TRBJ2-2	CASGGQSTGELFF	TGCGCCAGCGGCGGCCAATCCACCGGGGAGCTGTTTTTT
few	TRBD2	TRBV14	TRBJ2-5	CASRTSGGEKTQYF	TGTGCCAGTCGTACTAGCGGGGGGGAGAAGACCCAGTACTTC
NA	NA	TRBV5-6	TRBJ2-1	CASSPPLAPFRNSEQFF	TGTGCCAGCAGCCCGCCCCTAGCACCCTTTCGCAATAGTGAGCAGTTCTTC
NA	NA	TRBV11-2	TRBJ2-1	CASSPPSHYNEQFF	TGTGCCAGCAGCCCGCCGAGTCACTACAATGAGCAGTTCTTC
NA	NA	TRBV4-2	TRBJ2-5	CASSQDLRGGGHTETQYF	TGTGCCAGCAGCCAAGATCTGAGGGGGGGCGGGCATACAGAGACCCAGTACTTC
few	TRBD1	TRBV27	TRBJ2-3	CASRETGPTDTQYF	TGTGCCAGCAGAGAGACAGGGCCCACAGATACGCAGTATTTT
NA	NA	TRBV5-1	TRBJ1-2	CASSLKLAAAVEGYTF	TGCGCCAGCAGCTTGAAGCTCGCGGCGGCGGTGGAAGGCTACACCTTC
NA	NA	TRBV5-1	TRBJ1-4	CASSYGHRNEKLFF	TGCGCCAGCAGCTATGGACACCGCAATGAAAAACTGTTTTTT
NA	NA	TRBV12-3/TRBV12-4	TRBJ1-2	CASALGPGYTF	TGTGCCAGCGCTTTAGGGCCCGGCTACACCTTC
NA	NA	TRBV6-5	TRBJ1-2	CASAAQGSYGYTF	TGTGCCAGCGCAGCCCAGGGGTCTTATGGCTACACCTTC
few	TRBD1	TRBV19	TRBJ1-2	CAARGTGDYGYTF	TGTGCCGCTCGTGGGACAGGGGACTATGGCTACACCTTC
once	TRBD1	TRBV29-1	TRBJ1-2	CSVTQGLGGYTF	TGCAGCGTCACACAGGGGTTGGGTGGCTACACCTTC
NA	TRBD1	TRBV4-1	TRBJ1-2	CASSQGTQGADYGYTF	TGCGCCAGCAGCCAAGGAACACAGGGGGCGGATTATGGCTACACCTTC
NA	NA	TRBV20-1	TRBJ1-2	CSAYRQDGYTF	TGCAGTGCGTACAGACAGGATGGCTACACCTTC
few	NA	TRBV3-1/TRBV3-2	TRBJ1-1	CASSQQGNTEAFF	TGTGCCAGCAGCCAACAGGGTAACACTGAAGCTTTCTTT
NA	NA	TRBV9	TRBJ1-5	CASSVEGVDQPQHF	TGTGCCAGCAGCGTAGAAGGGGTTGATCAGCCCCAGCATTTT
once	NA	TRBV28	TRBJ2-7	CASSLLDSPSYEQYF	TGTGCCAGCAGTTTATTAGACAGCCCGAGCTACGAGCAGTACTTC
NA	NA	TRBV29-1	TRBJ2-2	CSVDSTSGELFF	TGCAGCGTTGACTCTACGTCCGGGGAGCTGTTTTTT
NA	TRBD2	TRBV5-1	TRBJ2-5	CASSVGTSGTGTQYF	TGCGCCAGCAGCGTCGGGACTAGCGGTACGGGGACCCAGTACTTC
NA	TRBD2	TRBV3-1/TRBV3-2	TRBJ2-7	CASSRDGGTSSYEQYF	TGTGCCAGCAGCCGCGACGGGGGGACGAGCTCCTACGAGCAGTACTTC
NA	TRBD1	TRBV5-1	TRBJ2-1	CASSPPGQGLNEQFF	TGCGCCAGCAGCCCCCCGGGACAGGGGTTGAATGAGCAGTTCTTC
NA	TRBD2	TRBV6-5	TRBJ2-7	CASSQTGGREQYF	TGTGCCAGCAGTCAGACGGGGGGGCGCGAGCAGTACTTC
NA	NA	TRBV7-9	TRBJ1-1	CASSLFISEAFF	TGTGCCAGCAGCTTATTTATCTCTGAAGCTTTCTTT
NA	NA	TRBV5-5	TRBJ2-4	CASSLDPTHTGIQYF	TGTGCCAGCAGCTTGGACCCGACCCATACAGGCATTCAGTACTTC
NA	TRBD1	TRBV7-2	TRBJ1-1	CASSSGQGTEAFF	TGTGCCAGCAGCTCCGGACAGGGCACTGAAGCTTTCTTT
NA	TRBD1	TRBV3-1/TRBV3-2	TRBJ1-4	CASSPTRTGVDEKLFF	TGTGCCAGCAGCCCCACAAGGACAGGGGTCGATGAAAAACTGTTTTTT
NA	NA	TRBV28	TRBJ2-7	CASSRHYEQYF	TGTGCCAGCAGTCGACACTACGAGCAGTACTTC
NA	NA	TRBV2	TRBJ2-5	CASGGHEQETQYF	TGTGCCAGCGGGGGACACGAACAAGAGACCCAGTACTTC
NA	NA	TRBV19	TRBJ1-1	CASRDTPGDTEAFF	TGTGCCAGTCGGGACACCCCTGGGGACACTGAAGCTTTCTTT
NA	TRBD1	TRBV5-1	TRBJ2-7	CASSHGTALSPTYEQYF	TGCGCCAGCAGCCACGGGACAGCCTTAAGCCCTACCTACGAGCAGTACTTC
once	NA	TRBV5-4	TRBJ2-2	CASSLVTRGTGELFF	TGTGCCAGCAGCTTGGTTACCAGGGGCACCGGGGAGCTGTTTTTT
NA	NA	TRBV3-1/TRBV3-2	TRBJ1-2	CASSQEGVYGYTF	TGTGCCAGCAGCCAAGAGGGAGTCTATGGCTACACCTTC
NA	NA	TRBV2	TRBJ1-2	CASQQEGYYGYTF	TGTGCCAGTCAGCAGGAGGGCTACTATGGCTACACCTTC